These 8 T cell receptor beta chains came from one sample sequenced in a study of T cells in Graves' hyperthyroidism and ophthalmopathy. The TCR beta CDR3 regions underwent amplification using RNA transcripts as the source. HTBI primers drove first-round RT-PCR of the TCR CDR3. TCRdb re-analysed the multiplex PCR reads in MiXCR, keeping a single row per CDR3 protein. This sample has around 700,000 distinct CDR3 sequences, with 35% found just once. Sequenced: blood. The receptors were gathered from a woman between 40 and 55 years old with Graves' hyperthyroidism.

This clonotype was found many times. The chain couples TRBV20-1 to TRBJ1-6; D is unresolved. The CDR3 sequence is 12 residues long. Trimming removed 4 bases at V and 7 bases at J, with 8 bases between. Germline CDR1 DFQATT, CDR2 SNEGSKA (reference sequence). The CDR3, as DNA: TGCAGTGCTAAAGGGTTCAATTCACCCCTCCACTTT. Its translation: CSAKGFNSPLHF.

For this clonotype: A read error may be the cause here, since a much bigger clone is one base away. The V gene is TRBV2, the J gene TRBJ1-4; tentatively, D is TRBD1 (5 bases). V was clipped by 0 bases and J by 17 bases, with 13 bases between them. The CDR3 covers 12 residues. Per germline, CDR1 SNHLY and CDR2 FYNNEI. The chain's CDR3 is CASSEAERGIFF. The CDR3 bases are TGTGCCAGCAGTGAAGCGGAGAGGGGAATCTTTTTT.

This clonotype was detected only a few times. CDR3 region: CASSLGPKPLYGYTF. As DNA, the CDR3 is TGCGCCAGCAGCTTGGGTCCCAAACCCCTTTATGGCTACACCTTC. This chain links TRBV5-1 with TRBJ1-2; D remains ambiguous. The V and J ends lost 0 bases and 5 bases respectively, with 14 bases between them. The CDR3 contains 15 residues. Germline V gene sequence: CDR1 SGHRS, CDR2 YFSETQ.

V gene TRBV6-1 combines with J gene TRBJ2-2; 12 bases map to TRBD2. The CDR3 covers 17 residues. Germline V lookup: CDR1 MNHNS, CDR2 SASEGT. The V gene end was trimmed by 5 bases and the J gene end by 0 bases; junction bases not matched to a gene: 4. In DNA form, the CDR3 reads TGTGCCAGCAGTCGACTAGCGGGGGATCCGAACACCGGGGAGCTGTTTTTT. Protein product: CASSRLAGDPNTGELFF.

CDR3 in amino acids: CASSAAGQWRSSYNSPLHF. In nucleotides, the CDR3 is TGTGCCAGCAGTGCCGCGGGACAGTGGAGAAGCTCCTATAATTCACCCCTCCACTTT. The V and J genes are TRBV25-1 and TRBJ1-6, with 7 bases aligning to TRBD1. CDR1 is MGHDK and CDR2 is SYGVNS in the germline V gene. The CDR3 contains 19 residues. Losses at the gene ends were 4 bases for V and 0 bases for J; bases not matched to a gene: 12. Looking up the rest from reference TRBV25-1 and TRBJ1-6 gives the full variable domain: EADIYQTPRYLVIGTGKKITLECSQTMGHDKMYWYQQDPGMELHLIHYSYGVNSTEKGDLSSESTVSRIRTEHFPLTLESARPSHTSQYLCASSAAGQWRSSYNSPLHFGNGTRLTVT.

As for this clonotype: This may arise from a read error, as a much more abundant clone is one base away. Given the absence of the conserved phenylalanine or tryptophan at the CDR3 end, a read error is likely. The rearrangement uses TRBV2 and TRBJ1-5, with TRBD1 as a possible D gene (5 bases). From germline, CDR1 is SNHLY and CDR2 FYNNEI. With 4 bases removed from V and 1 base from J, the gap between germline ends came to 14 bases. The CDR3 contains 16 residues. CDR3 loop: CASSGLEGASNQPQHL. The CDR3 DNA is TGTGCCAGCAGTGGTTTGGAAGGGGCAAGCAATCAGCCCCAGCATCTT.

The V gene is TRBV20-1, the J gene TRBJ2-1; 8 bases are shared with TRBD2. CDR3 size: 13 residues. The V gene's germline CDR1 is DFQATT and CDR2 SNEGSKA (reference sequence). V shed 1 base, J shed 9 bases, and the junction held 5 bases outside the gene matches. This CDR3 is CSARAGLVGEQFF. In DNA, the CDR3 is TGCAGTGCTAGAGCGGGACTAGTAGGTGAGCAGTTCTTC.

This clonotype was seen many times. The chain is built from TRBV10-3 and TRBJ2-7; TRBD2 aligns across 13 bases. This CDR3 region has 17 residues. V dropped 4 bases and J dropped 2; count of bases not matched to a gene: 8. Germline-derived CDR1 and CDR2 are ENHRY and SYGVKD. The CDR3 protein is CAISGAPGLAGAYEQYF. DNA of the CDR3: TGTGCCATCAGTGGTGCCCCCGGACTAGCGGGGGCCTACGAGCAGTACTTC.